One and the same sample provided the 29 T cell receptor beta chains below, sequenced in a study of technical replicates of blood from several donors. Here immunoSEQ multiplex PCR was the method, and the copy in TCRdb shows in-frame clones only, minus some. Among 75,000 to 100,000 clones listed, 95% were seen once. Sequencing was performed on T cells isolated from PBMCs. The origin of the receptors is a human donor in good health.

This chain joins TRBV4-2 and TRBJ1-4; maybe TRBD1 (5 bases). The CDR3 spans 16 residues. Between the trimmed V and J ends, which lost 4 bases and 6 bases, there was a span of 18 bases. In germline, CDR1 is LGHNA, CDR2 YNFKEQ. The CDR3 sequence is CASSLPPDGGDEKLFF. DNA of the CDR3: TGTGCCAGCAGCCTCCCACCGGATGGGGGGGATGAAAAACTGTTTTTT.

The CDR3 sequence is CASNIGYGYTF. CDR3 coding DNA: TGTGCCAGCAATATCGGGTATGGCTACACCTTC. The rearrangement joins TRBV28 to TRBJ1-2; D remains ambiguous. Germline CDR1 reads MDHEN; CDR2 reads SYDVKM. CDR3 length: 11 residues. Trimming pared 7 bases from V and 5 bases from J, leaving 8 bases between.

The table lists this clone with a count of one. CDR3: CASSFSQGTQYF. Here the CDR3 DNA reads TGCGCCAGCAGCTTCTCTCAGGGGACCCAGTACTTC. This rearrangement joins TRBV5-1 to TRBJ2-5; the D gene is possibly TRBD1 (5 bases). In germline, CDR1 is SGHRS, CDR2 YFSETQ. CDR3 size: 12 residues. V lost 2 bases, J lost 7 bases, and 9 bases lay in between.

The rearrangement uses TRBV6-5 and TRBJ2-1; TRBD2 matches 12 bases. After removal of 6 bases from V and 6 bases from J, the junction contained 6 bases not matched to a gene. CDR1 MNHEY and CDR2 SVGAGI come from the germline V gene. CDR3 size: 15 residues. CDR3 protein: CASRQGLAGSNEQFF. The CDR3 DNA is TGTGCCAGCAGACAGGGACTAGCGGGTAGCAATGAGCAGTTCTTC.

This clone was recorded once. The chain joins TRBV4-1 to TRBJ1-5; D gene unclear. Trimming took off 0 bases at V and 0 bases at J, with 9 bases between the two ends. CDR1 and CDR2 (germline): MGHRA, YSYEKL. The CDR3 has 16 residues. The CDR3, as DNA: TGCGCCAGCAGCCAAGAAGTCGGGTATAGCAATCAGCCCCAGCATTTT. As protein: CASSQEVGYSNQPQHF.

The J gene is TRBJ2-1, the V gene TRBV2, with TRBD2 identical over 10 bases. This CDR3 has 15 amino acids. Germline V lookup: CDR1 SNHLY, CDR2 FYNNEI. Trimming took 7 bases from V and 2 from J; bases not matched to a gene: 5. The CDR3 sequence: CASKASGSPYNEQFF. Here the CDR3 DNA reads TGTGCCAGCAAAGCTAGCGGGAGCCCCTACAATGAGCAGTTCTTC.

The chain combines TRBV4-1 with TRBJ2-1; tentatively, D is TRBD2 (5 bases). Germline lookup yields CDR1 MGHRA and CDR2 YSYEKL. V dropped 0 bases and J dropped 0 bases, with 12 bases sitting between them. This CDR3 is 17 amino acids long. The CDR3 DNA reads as TGCGCCAGCAGCCAAGATTCTGAGCGGAGCTCCTACAATGAGCAGTTCTTC. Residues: CASSQDSERSSYNEQFF.

CDR3: CASSKLGGVGEAQHF. In DNA, the CDR3 is TGTGCCAGTAGCAAACTGGGGGGGGTAGGTGAGGCCCAGCATTTT. V usage is TRBV19 and J usage is TRBJ1-5; tentatively, D is TRBD1 (5 bases). V lost 6 bases, J lost 11 bases, and 23 bases lay in between. Per the germline V gene, CDR1 is LNHDA and CDR2 is SQIVND (reference sequence). The CDR3 has 15 residues.

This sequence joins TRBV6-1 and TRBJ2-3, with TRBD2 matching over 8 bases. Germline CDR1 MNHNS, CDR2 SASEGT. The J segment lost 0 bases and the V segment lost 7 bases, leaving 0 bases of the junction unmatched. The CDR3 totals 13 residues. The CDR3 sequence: CASKRGSTDTQYF. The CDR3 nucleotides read TGTGCCAGCAAGCGGGGGAGCACAGATACGCAGTATTTT.

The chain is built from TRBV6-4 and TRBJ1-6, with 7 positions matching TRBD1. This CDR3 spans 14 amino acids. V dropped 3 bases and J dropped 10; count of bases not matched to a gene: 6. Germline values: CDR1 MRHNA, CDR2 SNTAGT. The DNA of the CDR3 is TGTGCCAGCAGTGAAAGGGACAGTGGCTCACCCCTCCACTTT. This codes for CASSERDSGSPLHF.

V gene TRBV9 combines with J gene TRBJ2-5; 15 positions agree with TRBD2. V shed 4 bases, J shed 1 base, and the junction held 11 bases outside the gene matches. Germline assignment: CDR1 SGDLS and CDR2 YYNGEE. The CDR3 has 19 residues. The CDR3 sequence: CASSTQTGTSGGFQETQYF. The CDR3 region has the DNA TGTGCCAGCAGCACCCAAACCGGGACTAGCGGGGGGTTCCAAGAGACCCAGTACTTC. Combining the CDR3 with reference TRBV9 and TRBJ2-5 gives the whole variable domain DSGVTQTPKHLITATGQRVTLRCSPRSGDLSVYWYQQSLDQGLQFLIQYYNGEERAKGNILERFSAQQFPDLHSELNLSSLELGDSALYFCASSTQTGTSGGFQETQYFGPGTRLLVL.

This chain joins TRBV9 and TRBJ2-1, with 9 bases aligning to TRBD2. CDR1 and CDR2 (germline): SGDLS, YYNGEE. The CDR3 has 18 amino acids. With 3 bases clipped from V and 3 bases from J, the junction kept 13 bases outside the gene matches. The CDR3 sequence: CASSANLRAGGYYNEQFF. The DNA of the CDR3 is TGTGCCAGCAGCGCTAACCTGCGGGCGGGGGGGTACTACAATGAGCAGTTCTTC.

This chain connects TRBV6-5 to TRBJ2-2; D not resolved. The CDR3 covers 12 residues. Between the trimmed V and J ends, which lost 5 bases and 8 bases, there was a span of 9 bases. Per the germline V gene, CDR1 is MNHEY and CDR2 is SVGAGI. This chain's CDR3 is CASSRDKGELFF. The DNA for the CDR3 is TGTGCCAGCAGTCGAGACAAAGGGGAGCTGTTTTTT.

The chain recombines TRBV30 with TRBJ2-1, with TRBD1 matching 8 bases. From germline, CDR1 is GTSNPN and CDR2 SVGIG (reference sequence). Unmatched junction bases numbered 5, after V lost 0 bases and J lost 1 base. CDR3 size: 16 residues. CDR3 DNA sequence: TGTGCCTGGAGTGTACCGGGACAGGCTTCCTACAATGAGCAGTTCTTC. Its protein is CAWSVPGQASYNEQFF.

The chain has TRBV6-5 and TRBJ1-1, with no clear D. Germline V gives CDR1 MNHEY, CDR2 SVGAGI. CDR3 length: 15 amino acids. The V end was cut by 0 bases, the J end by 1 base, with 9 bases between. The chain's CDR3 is CASSYSSAGNTEAFF. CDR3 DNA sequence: TGTGCCAGCAGTTACTCGAGTGCGGGGAACACTGAAGCTTTCTTT.

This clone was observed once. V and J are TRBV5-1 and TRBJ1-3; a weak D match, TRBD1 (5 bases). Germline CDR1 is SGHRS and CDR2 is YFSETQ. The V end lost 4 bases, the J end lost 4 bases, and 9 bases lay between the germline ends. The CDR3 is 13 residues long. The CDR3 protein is CASSMGLGNTIYF. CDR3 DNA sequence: TGCGCCAGCAGCATGGGACTCGGAAACACCATATATTTT.

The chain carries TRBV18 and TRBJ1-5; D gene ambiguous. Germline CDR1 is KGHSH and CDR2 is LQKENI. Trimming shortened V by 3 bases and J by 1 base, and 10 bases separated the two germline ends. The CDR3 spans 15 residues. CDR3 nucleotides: TGTGCCAGCTCACCCATCCACAGCAGCAATCAGCCCCAGCATTTT. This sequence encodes CASSPIHSSNQPQHF.

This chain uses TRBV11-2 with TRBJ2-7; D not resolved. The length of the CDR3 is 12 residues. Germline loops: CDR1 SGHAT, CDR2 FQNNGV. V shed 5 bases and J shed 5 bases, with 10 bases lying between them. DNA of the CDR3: TGTGCCAGCAGCCCTTCTTTTAACGAGCAGTACTTC. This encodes CASSPSFNEQYF.

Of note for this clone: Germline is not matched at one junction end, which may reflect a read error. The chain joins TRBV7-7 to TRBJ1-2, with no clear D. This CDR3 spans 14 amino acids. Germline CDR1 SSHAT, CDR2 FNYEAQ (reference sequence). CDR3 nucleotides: TGTGCTAGCAGCTCGACACCAGGAGGCTATGGCTACACCTTC. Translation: CASSSTPGGYGYTF.

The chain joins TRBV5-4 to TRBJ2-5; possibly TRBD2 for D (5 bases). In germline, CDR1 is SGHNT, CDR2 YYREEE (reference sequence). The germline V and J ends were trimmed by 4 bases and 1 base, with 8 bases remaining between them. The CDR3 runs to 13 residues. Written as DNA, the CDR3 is TGTGCCAGCAGCCCCCGGGGCCAAGAGACCCAGTACTTC. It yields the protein CASSPRGQETQYF.

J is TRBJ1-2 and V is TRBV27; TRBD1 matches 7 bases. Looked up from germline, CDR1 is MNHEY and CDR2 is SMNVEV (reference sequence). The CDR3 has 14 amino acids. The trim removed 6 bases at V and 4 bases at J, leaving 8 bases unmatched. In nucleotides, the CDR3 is TGTGCCAGCAGGGGACAGTCAGTGGGCTATGGCTACACCTTC. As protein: CASRGQSVGYGYTF.

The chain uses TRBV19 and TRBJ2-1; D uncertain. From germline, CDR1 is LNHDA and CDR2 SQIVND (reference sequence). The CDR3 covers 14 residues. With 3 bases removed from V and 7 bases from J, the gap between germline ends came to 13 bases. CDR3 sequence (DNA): TGTGCCAGTAGTATGTCACTGCGGCCAAATGAGCAGTTCTTC. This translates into CASSMSLRPNEQFF.

The CDR3 DNA follows: TGTGCCAGCAGGACAGTCAGGAACTACGAGCAGTACTTC. It translates to CASRTVRNYEQYF. V is TRBV6-1 and J is TRBJ2-7; tentative D call: TRBD1 (5 bases). V was cut by 6 bases and J by 3 bases, with 12 bases left in between. Germline V gene lookup returns CDR1 MNHNS and CDR2 SASEGT. The CDR3 length is 13 residues.

CDR3 coding DNA: TGTGCCAGCAGTTTCGGCAGGGGGCTTTACTTC. Its translation: CASSFGRGLYF. The V gene is TRBV27, the J gene TRBJ2-7; 8 nucleotides align to TRBD1. The CDR3 loop spans 11 amino acids. Germline V gene lookup returns CDR1 MNHEY and CDR2 SMNVEV (reference sequence). V was pared by 3 bases and J by 13 bases, with 5 bases of the junction left unmatched.

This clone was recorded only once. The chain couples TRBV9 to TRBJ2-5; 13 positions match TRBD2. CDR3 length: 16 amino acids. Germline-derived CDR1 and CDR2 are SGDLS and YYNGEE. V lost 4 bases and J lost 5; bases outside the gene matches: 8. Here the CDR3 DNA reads TGTGCCAGCAGCACCCGACTAGCGGGGGGCCGGGAGACCCAGTACTTC. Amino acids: CASSTRLAGGRETQYF.

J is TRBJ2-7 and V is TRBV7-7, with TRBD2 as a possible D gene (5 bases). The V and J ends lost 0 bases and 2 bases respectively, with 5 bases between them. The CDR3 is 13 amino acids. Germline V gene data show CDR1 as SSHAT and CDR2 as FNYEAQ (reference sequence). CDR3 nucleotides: TGTGCCAGCAGCTTAGCGGGAGCCTACGAGCAGTACTTC. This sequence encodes CASSLAGAYEQYF.

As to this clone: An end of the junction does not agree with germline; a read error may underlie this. The CDR3 region has the DNA TGTGCTAGCAGCCCGGTAGCGGGGGGTTACAATGAGCAGTTCTTC. It encodes CASSPVAGGYNEQFF. This chain uses TRBV7-7 with TRBJ2-1; TRBD2 matches 10 bases. CDR1 and CDR2 from the germline V gene are SSHAT and FNYEAQ (reference sequence). The CDR3 loop spans 15 amino acids.

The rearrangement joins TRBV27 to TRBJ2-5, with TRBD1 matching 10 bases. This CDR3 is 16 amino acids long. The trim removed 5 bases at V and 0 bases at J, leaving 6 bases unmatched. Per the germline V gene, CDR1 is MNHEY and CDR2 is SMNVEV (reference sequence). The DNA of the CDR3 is TGTGCCAGCAGTGATTCCGGGACAGGGGACCAAGAGACCCAGTACTTC. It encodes CASSDSGTGDQETQYF.

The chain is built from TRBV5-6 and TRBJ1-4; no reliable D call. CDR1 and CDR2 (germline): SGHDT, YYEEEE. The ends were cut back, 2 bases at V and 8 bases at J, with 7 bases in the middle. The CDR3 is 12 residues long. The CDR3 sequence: CASSLDKEKLFF. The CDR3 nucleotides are TGTGCCAGCAGCTTAGACAAAGAAAAACTGTTTTTT.